This T cell receptor (beta chain) is drawn from a study of T-cell memory formation after mild COVID-19. Study details: Clustering of TCRs was largely donor specific.

The CDR3 is 14 residues long. Per germline, CDR1 MDHEN and CDR2 SYDVKM. V lost 5 bases to trimming and J lost 4 bases; unmatched junction nucleotides: 4. 5'RACE with constant-segment primers built TCRalpha and TCRbeta cDNA libraries with UMIs. TCRdb re-called the 5' RACE reads with MiXCR, one entry per CDR3 protein. The table has 58,000 or so distinct CDR3 sequences, 25% to 30% seen once. The specimen was PBMCs or a T cell subset sorted from them (not recorded which). This chain links TRBV28 with TRBJ2-7, with 11 bases identical to TRBD1. This receptor was identified in a man aged 18 to 29 who had mild COVID-19 (a few samples of this study predate the infection). Cell type and time point are not known. The CDR3 reads CASSGTGGQYEQYV. The CDR3 DNA reads as TGTGCCAGCAGTGGGACAGGGGGACAGTACGAGCAGTACGTC.